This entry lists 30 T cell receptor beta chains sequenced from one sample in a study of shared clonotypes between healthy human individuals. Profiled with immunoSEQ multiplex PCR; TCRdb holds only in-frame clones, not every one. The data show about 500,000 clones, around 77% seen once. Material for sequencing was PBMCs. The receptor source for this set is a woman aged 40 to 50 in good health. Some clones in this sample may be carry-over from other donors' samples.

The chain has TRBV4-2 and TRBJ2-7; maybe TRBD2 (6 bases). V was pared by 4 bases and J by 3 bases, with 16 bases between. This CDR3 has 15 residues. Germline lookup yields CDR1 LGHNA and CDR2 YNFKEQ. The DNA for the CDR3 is TGTGCCAGCAGCCGAGGGCTGGGGCGGGGCTACGAGCAGTACTTC. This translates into CASSRGLGRGYEQYF.

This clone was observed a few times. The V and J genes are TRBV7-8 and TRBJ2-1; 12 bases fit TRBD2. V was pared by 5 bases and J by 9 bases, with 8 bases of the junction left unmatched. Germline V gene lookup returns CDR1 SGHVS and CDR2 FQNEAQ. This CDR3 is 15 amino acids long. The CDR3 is CASSPRLAGEGEQFF. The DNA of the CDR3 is TGTGCCAGCAGCCCCCGACTAGCGGGAGAAGGTGAGCAGTTCTTC. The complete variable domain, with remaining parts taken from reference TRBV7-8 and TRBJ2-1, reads GAGVSQSPRYKVAKRGQDVALRCDPISGHVSLFWYQQALGQGPEFLTYFQNEAQLDKSGLPSDRFFAERPEGSVSTLKIQRTQQEDSAVYLCASSPRLAGEGEQFFGPGTRLTVL.

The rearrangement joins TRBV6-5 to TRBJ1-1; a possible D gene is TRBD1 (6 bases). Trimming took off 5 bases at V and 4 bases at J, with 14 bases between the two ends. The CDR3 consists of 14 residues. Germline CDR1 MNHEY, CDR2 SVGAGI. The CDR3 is CASSTNQGPTEAFF. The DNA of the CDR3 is TGTGCCAGCAGTACCAACCAGGGGCCCACTGAAGCTTTCTTT.

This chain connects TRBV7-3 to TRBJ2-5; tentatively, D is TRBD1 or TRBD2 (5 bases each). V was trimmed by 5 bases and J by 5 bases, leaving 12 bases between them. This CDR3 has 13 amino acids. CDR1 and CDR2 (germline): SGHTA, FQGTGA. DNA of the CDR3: TGTGCCAGCAGCCACGGGAAGGGGGAGACCCAGTACTTC. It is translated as CASSHGKGETQYF.

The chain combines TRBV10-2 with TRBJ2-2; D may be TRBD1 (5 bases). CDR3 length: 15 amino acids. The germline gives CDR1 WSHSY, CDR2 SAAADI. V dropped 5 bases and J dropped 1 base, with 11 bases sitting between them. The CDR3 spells CASSRQNLNTGELFF. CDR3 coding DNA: TGCGCCAGCAGTCGACAGAACTTGAACACCGGGGAGCTGTTTTTT.

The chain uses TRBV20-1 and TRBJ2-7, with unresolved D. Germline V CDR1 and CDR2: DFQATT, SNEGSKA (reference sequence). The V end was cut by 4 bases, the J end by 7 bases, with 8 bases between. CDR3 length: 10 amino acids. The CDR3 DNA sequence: TGCAGTGCTACGCATAGGGAGCAGTACTTC. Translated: CSATHREQYF.

The CDR3 here is CAWSGGGTDTQYF. The CDR3 nucleotides read TGTGCCTGGAGTGGTGGGGGCACAGATACGCAGTATTTT. This chain links TRBV30 with TRBJ2-3; D gene ambiguous. Per germline, CDR1 GTSNPN and CDR2 SVGIG (reference sequence). This CDR3 contains 13 residues. The V end lost 1 base, the J end lost 1 base, and 6 bases lay between the germline ends.

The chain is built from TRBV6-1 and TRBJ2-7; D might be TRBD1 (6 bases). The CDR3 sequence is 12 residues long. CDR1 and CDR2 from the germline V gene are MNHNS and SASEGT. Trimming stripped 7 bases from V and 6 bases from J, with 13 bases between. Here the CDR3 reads CASKQGSREQYF. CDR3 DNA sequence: TGTGCCAGCAAACAGGGTTCTCGCGAGCAGTACTTC.

This CDR3 is CASSSSLAEYEQYF. The CDR3 DNA reads TGTGCCAGCAGCTCCTCACTAGCGGAGTACGAGCAGTACTTC. The V gene is TRBV7-2, the J gene TRBJ2-7; 8 bases align to TRBD2. The CDR3 sequence is 14 residues long. The V gene end was trimmed by 4 bases and the J gene end by 4 bases; junction bases not matched to a gene: 6. Germline V gene sequence: CDR1 SGHTA, CDR2 FQGNSA.

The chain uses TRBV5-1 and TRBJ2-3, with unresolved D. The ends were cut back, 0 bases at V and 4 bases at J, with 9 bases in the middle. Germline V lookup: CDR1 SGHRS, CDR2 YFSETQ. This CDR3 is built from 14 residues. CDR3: CASSLGQFPDTQYF. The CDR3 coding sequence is TGCGCCAGCAGCTTGGGCCAGTTTCCAGATACGCAGTATTTT.

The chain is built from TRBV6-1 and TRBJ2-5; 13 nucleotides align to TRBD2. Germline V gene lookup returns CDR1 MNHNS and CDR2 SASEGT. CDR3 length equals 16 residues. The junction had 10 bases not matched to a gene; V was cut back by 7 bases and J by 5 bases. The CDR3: CASNEGLAGWGETQYF. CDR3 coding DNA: TGTGCCAGCAATGAGGGACTAGCGGGATGGGGTGAGACCCAGTACTTC.

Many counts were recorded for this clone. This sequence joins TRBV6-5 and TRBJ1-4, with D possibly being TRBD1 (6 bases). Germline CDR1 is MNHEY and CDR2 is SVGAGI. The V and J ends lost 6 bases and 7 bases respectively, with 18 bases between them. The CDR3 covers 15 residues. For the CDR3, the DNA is TGTGCCAGCAGGTTACAGGGAGGGGGGGCTGAAAAACTGTTTTTT. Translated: CASRLQGGGAEKLFF.

The CDR3 coding sequence is TGTGCCAGCAGTTATTCAGCGGGGCAGGGGGAAGACGAGCAGTACTTC. Translation: CASSYSAGQGEDEQYF. This chain links TRBV6-9 with TRBJ2-7; the D call may be TRBD1 or TRBD2 (7 bases each). Trimming removed 0 bases from V and 5 bases from J, with 17 bases in between. Germline CDR1 reads MNHGY; CDR2 reads SVAAGI. CDR3 length: 16 amino acids.

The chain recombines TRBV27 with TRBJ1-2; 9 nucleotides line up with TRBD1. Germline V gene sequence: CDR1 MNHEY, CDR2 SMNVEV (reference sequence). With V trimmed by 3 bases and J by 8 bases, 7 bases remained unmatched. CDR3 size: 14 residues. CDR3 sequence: CASSFRQGVIGYTF. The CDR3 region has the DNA TGTGCCAGCAGTTTCCGACAGGGGGTGATAGGCTACACCTTC.

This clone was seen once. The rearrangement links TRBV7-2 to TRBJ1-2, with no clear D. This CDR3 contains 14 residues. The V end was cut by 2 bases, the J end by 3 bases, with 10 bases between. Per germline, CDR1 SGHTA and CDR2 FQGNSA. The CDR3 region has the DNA TGTGCCAGCAGCTTAAACAGAGCTGACTATGGCTACACCTTC. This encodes CASSLNRADYGYTF.

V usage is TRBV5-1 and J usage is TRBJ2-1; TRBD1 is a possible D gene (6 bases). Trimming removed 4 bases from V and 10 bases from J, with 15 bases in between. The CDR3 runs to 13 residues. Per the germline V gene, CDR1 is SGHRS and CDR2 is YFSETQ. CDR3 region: CASSRIPGTEQFF. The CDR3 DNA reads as TGCGCCAGCAGCCGGATACCCGGGACAGAGCAGTTCTTC.

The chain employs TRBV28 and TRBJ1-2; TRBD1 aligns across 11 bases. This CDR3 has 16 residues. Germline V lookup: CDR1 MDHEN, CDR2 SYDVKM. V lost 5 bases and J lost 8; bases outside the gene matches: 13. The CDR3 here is CASSIGQGAIFLGYTF. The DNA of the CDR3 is TGTGCCAGCAGTATTGGACAGGGGGCGATCTTCCTAGGCTACACCTTC.

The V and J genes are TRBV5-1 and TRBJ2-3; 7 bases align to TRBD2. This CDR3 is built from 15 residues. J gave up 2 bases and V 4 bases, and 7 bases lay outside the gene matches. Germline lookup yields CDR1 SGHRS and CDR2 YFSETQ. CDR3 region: CASSPRETHTDTQYF. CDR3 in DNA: TGCGCCAGCAGCCCGCGGGAGACTCACACAGATACGCAGTATTTT.

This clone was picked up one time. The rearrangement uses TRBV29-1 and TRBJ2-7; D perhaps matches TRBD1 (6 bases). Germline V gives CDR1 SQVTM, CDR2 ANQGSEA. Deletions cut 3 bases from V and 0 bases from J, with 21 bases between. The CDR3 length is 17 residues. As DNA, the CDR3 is TGCAGCGTTGAGCCCATTGGGGTCCGGGACAACTCCTACGAGCAGTACTTC. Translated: CSVEPIGVRDNSYEQYF.

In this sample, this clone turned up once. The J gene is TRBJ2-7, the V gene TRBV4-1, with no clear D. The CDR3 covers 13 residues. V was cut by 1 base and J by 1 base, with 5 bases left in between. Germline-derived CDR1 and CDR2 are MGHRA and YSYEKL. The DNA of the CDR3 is TGCGCCAGCAGCCAAGGGGTGTCCTACGAGCAGTACTTC. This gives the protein CASSQGVSYEQYF.

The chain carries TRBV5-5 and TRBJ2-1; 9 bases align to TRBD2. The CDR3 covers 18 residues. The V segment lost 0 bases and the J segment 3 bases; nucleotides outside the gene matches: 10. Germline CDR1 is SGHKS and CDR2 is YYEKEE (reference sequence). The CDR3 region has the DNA TGTGCCAGCAGCTTGGAAATTGTGCGCGGGAGGGGCTACAATGAGCAGTTCTTC. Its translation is CASSLEIVRGRGYNEQFF. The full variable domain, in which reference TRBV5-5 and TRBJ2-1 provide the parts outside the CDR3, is DAGVTQSPTHLIKTRGQQVTLRCSPISGHKSVSWYQQVLGQGPQFIFQYYEKEERGRGNFPDRFSARQFPNYSSELNVNALLLGDSALYLCASSLEIVRGRGYNEQFFGPGTRLTVL.

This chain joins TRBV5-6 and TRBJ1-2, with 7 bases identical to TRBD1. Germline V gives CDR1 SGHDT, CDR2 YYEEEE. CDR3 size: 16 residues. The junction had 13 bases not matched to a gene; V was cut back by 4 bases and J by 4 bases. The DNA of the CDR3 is TGTGCCAGCAGCCCAAGGGGGGGACAGCGACGCTATGGCTACACCTTC. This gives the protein CASSPRGGQRRYGYTF.

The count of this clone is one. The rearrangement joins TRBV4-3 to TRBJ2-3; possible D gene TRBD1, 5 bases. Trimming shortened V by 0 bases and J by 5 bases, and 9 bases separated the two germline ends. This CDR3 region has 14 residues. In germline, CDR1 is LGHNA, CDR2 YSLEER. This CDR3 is CASSQEAREDTQYF. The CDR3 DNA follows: TGCGCCAGCAGCCAAGAAGCCAGGGAAGATACGCAGTATTTT.

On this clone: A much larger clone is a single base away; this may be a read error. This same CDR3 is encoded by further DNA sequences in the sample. As DNA, the CDR3 is TGCAGCGTTGAAGAAACAGGGGATGGCGGCTACACCTTC. This translates into CSVEETGDGGYTF. This chain connects TRBV29-1 to TRBJ1-2, with 7 nucleotides matching TRBD1. The germline gives CDR1 SQVTM, CDR2 ANQGSEA. The V segment lost 0 bases and the J segment 8 bases; nucleotides outside the gene matches: 6. This CDR3 region has 13 residues.

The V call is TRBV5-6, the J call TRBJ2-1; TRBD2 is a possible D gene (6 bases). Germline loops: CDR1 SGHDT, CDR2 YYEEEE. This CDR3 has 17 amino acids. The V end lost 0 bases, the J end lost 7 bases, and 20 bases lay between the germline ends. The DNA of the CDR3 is TGTGCCAGCAGCTTGGATGGCTTGGCGGGACTGTTGAATGAGCAGTTCTTC. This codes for CASSLDGLAGLLNEQFF.

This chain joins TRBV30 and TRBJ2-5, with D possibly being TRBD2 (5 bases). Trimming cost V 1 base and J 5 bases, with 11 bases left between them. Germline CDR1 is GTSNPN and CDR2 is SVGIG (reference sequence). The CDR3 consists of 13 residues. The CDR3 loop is CAWSAGYGETQYF. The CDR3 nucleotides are TGTGCCTGGAGTGCGGGGTACGGTGAGACCCAGTACTTC.

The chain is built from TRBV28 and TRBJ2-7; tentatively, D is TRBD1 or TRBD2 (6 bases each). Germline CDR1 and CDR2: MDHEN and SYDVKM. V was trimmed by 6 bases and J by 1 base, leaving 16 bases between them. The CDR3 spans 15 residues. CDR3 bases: TGTGCCAGCAGGATCGCAGGGGACTGGTCCTACGAGCAGTACTTC. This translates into CASRIAGDWSYEQYF.

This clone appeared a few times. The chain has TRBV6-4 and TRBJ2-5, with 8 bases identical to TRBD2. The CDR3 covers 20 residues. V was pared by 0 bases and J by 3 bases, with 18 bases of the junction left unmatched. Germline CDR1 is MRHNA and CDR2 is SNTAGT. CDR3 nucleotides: TGTGCCAGCAGTGACTCGCGGCCGGCGGGAGGCCCCCCTGTAAAAGAGACCCAGTACTTC. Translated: CASSDSRPAGGPPVKETQYF.

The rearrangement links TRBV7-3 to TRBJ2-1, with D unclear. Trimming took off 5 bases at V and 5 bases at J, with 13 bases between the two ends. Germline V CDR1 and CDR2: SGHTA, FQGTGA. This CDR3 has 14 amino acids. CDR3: CASSQGGHNNEQFF. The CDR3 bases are TGTGCCAGCAGCCAAGGTGGCCATAACAATGAGCAGTTCTTC.

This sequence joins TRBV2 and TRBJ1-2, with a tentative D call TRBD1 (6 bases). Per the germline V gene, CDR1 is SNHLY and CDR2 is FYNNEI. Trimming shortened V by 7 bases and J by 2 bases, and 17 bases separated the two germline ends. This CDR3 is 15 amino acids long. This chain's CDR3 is CASTELWDTNYGYTF. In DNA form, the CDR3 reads TGTGCCAGCACTGAGCTCTGGGACACAAACTATGGCTACACCTTC.